This T cell receptor beta chain was found in a study of cytomegalovirus exposure and HLA in healthy donors. General study points: What a later analysis reportedly showed was that an Asian-associated ancestry cluster had fewer N-insertions than the approximately 670-donor mean.

With 60 Vbeta and 13 Jbeta primers, the PCR was carried out. The method was immunoSEQ multiplex PCR; TCRdb's version includes in-frame clones alone and lacks a portion of them. The table shows 150,000 to 200,000 clones, with roughly 84% occurring only once. V lost 4 bases, J lost 0 bases, and 10 bases stayed unmatched. This CDR3 comprises 17 residues. From germline, CDR1 is MGHRA and CDR2 YSYEKL. As regards this clone: The antigen is undetermined.

The rearrangement uses TRBV4-1 and TRBJ1-1; TRBD1 matches at 8 bases. Sequencing was carried out using PBMCs. The source of this sequence is a boy younger than 18 in good health and CMV-seronegative. DNA for the CDR3: TGCGCCAGCAGCCTTAGTCCCGGGACAGGAATGAACACTGAAGCTTTCTTT. Its protein is CASSLSPGTGMNTEAFF.